This TCR beta chain was sequenced during a study of CD8+CD57+ T cells in acquired aplastic anemia. For the study at large: DNA recovered from sorted CD4+ and CD8+ cells had a mean of 3.2 ug. Findings and limits, study-wide: Found in both controls and patients were approximately 29 CD8+ CDR3 sequences.

This clonotype has just a few counts. Its antigen is undetermined. Researchers used genomic DNA as the template to profile TCR beta VDJ and CDR3. TCRdb reanalysed the reads using MiXCR and keeps one entry per CDR3 protein. The profile shows some 180,000 distinct CDR3 sequences, about three fifths of them singletons. Previously, flow cytometry had revealed CD8+CD57+ cell expansion in the patients chosen for sequencing. Blood was sampled before the patients had received any therapy. The sequencing input was sorted CD4+, CD8+, or CD8+CD57+ T cells (not recorded which) from PBMCs. The source is a human donor with aplastic anemia.

The CDR3 protein is CATTETQYF. The DNA of the CDR3 is TGTGCCACCACAGAGACCCAGTACTTC. J is TRBJ2-5 and V is TRBV2, with D unclear. Germline loops: CDR1 SNHLY, CDR2 FYNNEI. CDR3 length equals 9 residues. V lost 10 bases, J lost 4 bases, and 4 bases lay in between.